Below, 2 T cell receptor beta chains from the same sample are listed, as sequenced in a study of cytotoxic CD8 clonotypes in ibrutinib-treated CLL. Generated by immunoSEQ multiplex PCR, the TCRdb table keeps only in-frame clones and is missing some. The sample has approximately 170,000 clones, roughly 90% seen once; the top ten hold approximately 3%. Here the sequenced sample was PBMCs, taken at disease progression, from a patient treated with ibrutinib. Receptor source: a human donor with chronic lymphocytic leukemia.

The chain has TRBV2 and TRBJ2-2; no definite D call. The V and J ends lost 6 bases and 6 bases respectively, with 2 bases between them. Per the germline V gene, CDR1 is SNHLY and CDR2 is FYNNEI. The length of the CDR3 is 10 residues. The CDR3 reads CASSSGELFF. DNA of the CDR3: TGTGCCAGCAGCTCCGGGGAGCTGTTTTTT.

This clone was counted at least ten times. The chain recombines TRBV9 with TRBJ2-5; maybe TRBD2 (6 bases). This CDR3 has 14 amino acids. V was shortened by 4 bases and J by 4 bases, with 14 bases between the two germline ends. The germline CDR1 and CDR2 sequences are SGDLS and YYNGEE. In DNA, the CDR3 is TGTGCCAGCAGCTCGGGAGTTTGGGGAGAGACCCAGTACTTC. The encoded protein is CASSSGVWGETQYF.